Listed here are 31 T cell receptor beta chains from one sample, sequenced in a study of T cell responses to AZD1222 COVID-19 vaccine. Measured with immunoSEQ multiplex PCR; TCRdb has only the in-frame clones, and not every one. Of 150,000 to 200,000 clones in the sample, approximately 90% were seen once. The input for sequencing was peripheral blood, taken 28 days after the second dose of the MenACWY control vaccine. All receptors come from an adult who received the MenACWY meningococcal vaccine as a control.

The genes are TRBV6-5 and TRBJ1-2, with D tentatively TRBD1 (6 bases). CDR1 is MNHEY, CDR2 SVGAGI, per germline. Between the trimmed V and J ends, which lost 5 bases and 7 bases, there was a span of 17 bases. CDR3 size: 14 residues. The CDR3 sequence: CASSPSDGGVGYTF. In DNA, the CDR3 is TGTGCCAGCAGTCCCTCGGACGGGGGCGTTGGCTACACCTTC.

The chain combines TRBV28 with TRBJ2-3; 9 nucleotides agree with TRBD2. The CDR3 covers 15 residues. With V trimmed by 6 bases and J by 0 bases, 4 bases remained unmatched. Germline V gene data show CDR1 as MDHEN and CDR2 as SYDVKM. CDR3 sequence: CASSLTSGSTDTQYF. CDR3 in DNA: TGTGCCAGCAGCCTAACTAGCGGGAGCACAGATACGCAGTATTTT.

This clone was recorded once. The V and J genes are TRBV6-1 and TRBJ2-1; D is ambiguous. The germline V gene encodes CDR1 MNHNS and CDR2 SASEGT. CDR3 length: 17 amino acids. The V end was cut by 4 bases, the J end by 0 bases, with 16 bases between. CDR3 region: CASSGGRRIYSYNEQFF. The CDR3 DNA is TGTGCCAGCAGTGGGGGTAGGCGGATCTACTCCTACAATGAGCAGTTCTTC.

CDR3 in DNA: TGTGCCAGCAGCGTTAGCGGGGGGCGGGATGAGCAGTTCTTC. Translating it yields CASSVSGGRDEQFF. The chain uses TRBV7-3 and TRBJ2-1; 10 bases line up with TRBD2. Germline CDR1 SGHTA, CDR2 FQGTGA. CDR3 length equals 14 residues. J gave up 8 bases and V 5 bases, and 6 bases lay outside the gene matches.

This clone was seen only a few times. The rearrangement uses TRBV6-4 and TRBJ2-2; D uncertain. V was pared by 5 bases and J by 10 bases, with 17 bases between. The CDR3 spans 14 residues. The germline gives CDR1 MRHNA, CDR2 SNTAGT. CDR3 residues: CASSTQRSSQELFF. As DNA, the CDR3 is TGTGCCAGCAGTACACAGAGGAGTTCCCAGGAGCTGTTTTTT.

The genes are TRBV19 and TRBJ1-4; D uncertain. The CDR3 has 14 amino acids. Per germline, CDR1 LNHDA and CDR2 SQIVND (reference sequence). V was shortened by 1 base and J by 6 bases, with 9 bases between the two germline ends. CDR3 coding DNA: TGTGCCAGTAGTATAGTTGGCGGGGATGAAAAACTGTTTTTT. Translated: CASSIVGGDEKLFF.

The chain recombines TRBV27 with TRBJ1-5; D gene ambiguous. This CDR3 region has 15 residues. V shed 5 bases and J shed 4 bases, with 15 bases lying between them. Per germline, CDR1 MNHEY and CDR2 SMNVEV (reference sequence). CDR3 nucleotides: TGTGCCAGCAGTCTTGCGCCTTTCGCAAATCAGCCCCAGCATTTT. Its protein is CASSLAPFANQPQHF.

DNA of the CDR3: TGTGCCAGCAGCTTTGAAGAACAGGGATACAATGAGCAGTTCTTC. It encodes CASSFEEQGYNEQFF. The chain has TRBV11-3 and TRBJ2-1; tentative D call: TRBD1 (6 bases). Germline CDR1 is SGHNT and CDR2 is YENEEA. Trimming pared 3 bases from V and 4 bases from J, leaving 13 bases between. This CDR3 is 15 amino acids long.

The gene calls are TRBV30 and TRBJ1-1; no reliable D call. The germline V and J ends were trimmed by 2 bases and 5 bases, with 6 bases remaining between them. The germline V gene has CDR1 GTSNPN and CDR2 SVGIG (reference sequence). The CDR3 sequence is 11 residues long. CDR3 sequence reads: CAWSRRTEAFF. In DNA form, the CDR3 reads TGTGCCTGGAGTCGCAGGACTGAAGCTTTCTTT.

In its sample, this clone was seen a few times. The rearrangement links TRBV11-2 to TRBJ2-1; TRBD2 might be the D (6 bases). The CDR3 has 15 residues. The V end was cut by 0 bases, the J end by 3 bases, with 9 bases between. Germline-derived CDR1 and CDR2 are SGHAT and FQNNGV. The DNA of the CDR3 is TGTGCCAGCAGCTTAGAACTAGCTTTCTACAATGAGCAGTTCTTC. This gives the protein CASSLELAFYNEQFF.

V gene TRBV7-9 combines with J gene TRBJ2-5, with 7 bases matching TRBD1. V gave up 1 base and J gave up 5 bases; unmatched junction bases: 7. CDR1 is SEHNR, CDR2 FQNEAQ, per germline (reference sequence). This CDR3 has 15 residues. CDR3 residues: CASSLVGQERETQYF. CDR3 sequence (DNA): TGTGCCAGCAGCTTAGTTGGACAGGAACGGGAGACCCAGTACTTC.

This chain joins TRBV7-9 and TRBJ1-5, with D maybe TRBD1 (5 bases). The CDR3 totals 14 residues. CDR1 is SEHNR, CDR2 FQNEAQ, per germline (reference sequence). V gave up 5 bases and J gave up 5 bases, with 13 bases separating them. The CDR3 protein is CASSLDSDYQPQHF. In nucleotides, the CDR3 is TGTGCCAGCAGCCTCGACAGTGATTATCAGCCCCAGCATTTT.

The rearrangement uses TRBV19 and TRBJ1-1; 8 bases match TRBD1. This CDR3 region has 14 residues. CDR1 and CDR2 (germline): LNHDA, SQIVND (reference sequence). V lost 3 bases to trimming and J lost 4 bases; unmatched junction nucleotides: 4. The CDR3 reads CASSMTGVGTEAFF. In DNA form, the CDR3 reads TGTGCCAGTAGTATGACAGGGGTGGGCACTGAAGCTTTCTTT.

This chain uses TRBV19 with TRBJ2-1; 7 positions match TRBD1. There are 13 residues in the CDR3. Germline V gene sequence: CDR1 LNHDA, CDR2 SQIVND (reference sequence). V trimming: 5 bases; J trimming: 8 bases; junction bases outside the gene matches: 6. The CDR3 is CASSLTGSYEQFF. DNA of the CDR3: TGTGCCAGTAGTCTGACAGGGAGTTATGAGCAGTTCTTC.

The chain is built from TRBV7-8 and TRBJ2-3; D is uncertain. Trimming stripped 5 bases from V and 0 bases from J, with 18 bases between. The CDR3 sequence is 17 residues long. The V gene's germline CDR1 is SGHVS and CDR2 FQNEAQ. CDR3 DNA: TGTGCCAGCAGCCCGCGGTCGGGCAGCCAAAGCACAGATACGCAGTATTTT. Translated: CASSPRSGSQSTDTQYF.

Points on this clone: This CDR3 is also generated by other DNA sequences in the sample. V and J are TRBV28 and TRBJ1-1, with 9 bases fitting TRBD1. This CDR3 has 13 amino acids. Germline CDR1 reads MDHEN; CDR2 reads SYDVKM. V was clipped by 6 bases and J by 4 bases; unmatched bases: 3. CDR3 sequence (DNA): TGTGCCAGCAGGCTGACAGGGGGCACTGAAGCTTTCTTT. It encodes CASRLTGGTEAFF.

The chain has TRBV2 and TRBJ1-2; 7 nucleotides line up with TRBD1. CDR1 and CDR2 from the germline V gene are SNHLY and FYNNEI. This CDR3 is built from 13 residues. J was trimmed by 2 bases and V by 9 bases; bases with no gene match: 6. CDR3 DNA: TGTGCCAGAACCTGGGACAGCAACTATGGCTACACCTTC. Translation: CARTWDSNYGYTF.

The chain links TRBV24-1 to TRBJ2-3; TRBD1 might be the D (6 bases). Looked up from germline, CDR1 is KGHDR and CDR2 is SFDVKD. Trimming cost V 0 bases and J 2 bases, with 14 bases left between them. This CDR3 is 17 amino acids long. CDR3 in amino acids: CATSDLRGGPNTDTQYF. The CDR3 nucleotides are TGTGCCACCAGTGATTTGCGAGGGGGACCAAACACAGATACGCAGTATTTT.

The chain combines TRBV19 with TRBJ1-5; D is possibly TRBD1 (6 bases). The germline V and J ends were trimmed by 5 bases and 3 bases, with 17 bases remaining between them. The germline V gene encodes CDR1 LNHDA and CDR2 SQIVND (reference sequence). The CDR3 has 16 residues. CDR3 residues: CASSGGPGGVNQPQHF. The CDR3 DNA reads TGTGCCAGTAGTGGGGGGCCCGGTGGGGTCAATCAGCCCCAGCATTTT.

This chain connects TRBV3-1 (or the pseudogene TRBV3-2) to TRBJ2-3, with D possibly TRBD2 on 6 matching bases. Germline V gene sequence: CDR1 LGHDT, CDR2 YNNKEL (reference sequence). V lost 0 bases, J lost 2 bases, and 21 bases lay in between. The CDR3 contains 19 residues. Written as DNA, the CDR3 is TGTGCCAGCAGCCAAGATTCCAACTTTCGGGGAGGCCCCACAGATACGCAGTATTTT. Translated: CASSQDSNFRGGPTDTQYF.

This clone has just a few counts. This sequence joins TRBV2 and TRBJ1-1; TRBD1 agrees at 7 bases. The CDR3 length is 11 residues. V dropped 9 bases and J dropped 8; count of bases not matched to a gene: 6. The germline V gene encodes CDR1 SNHLY and CDR2 FYNNEI. In DNA, the CDR3 is TGTGCCAGGGATCTACAGGGGGAAGCTTTCTTT. Protein product: CARDLQGEAFF. Full variable domain (rest looked up from reference TRBV2 and TRBJ1-1): EPEVTQTPSHQVTQMGQEVILRCVPISNHLYFYWYRQILGQKVEFLVSFYNNEISEKSEIFDDQFSVERPDGSNFTLKIRSTKLEDSAMYFCARDLQGEAFFGQGTRLTVV.

This chain connects TRBV5-1 to TRBJ2-6, with D possibly TRBD1 on 5 matching bases. Germline loops: CDR1 SGHRS, CDR2 YFSETQ. The length of the CDR3 is 15 residues. The germline V and J ends were trimmed by 2 bases and 4 bases, with 10 bases remaining between them. The CDR3: CASSFQGSGANVLTF. The CDR3 nucleotides read TGCGCCAGCAGCTTCCAGGGCTCCGGGGCCAACGTCCTGACTTTC.

This chain joins TRBV5-6 and TRBJ2-1, with D perhaps TRBD1 or TRBD2 (5 bases each). This CDR3 spans 14 amino acids. In germline, CDR1 is SGHDT, CDR2 YYEEEE. The V and J ends lost 1 base and 6 bases respectively, with 11 bases between them. The CDR3 region is CASSLSGSTNEQFF. The DNA of the CDR3 is TGTGCCAGCAGCTTGTCAGGGAGTACCAATGAGCAGTTCTTC.

This rearrangement joins TRBV5-5 to TRBJ2-7, with a possible D match to TRBD1 (8 bases). The CDR3 is 16 amino acids. V was shortened by 4 bases and J by 2 bases, with 19 bases between the two germline ends. Germline CDR1 reads SGHKS; CDR2 reads YYEKEE (reference sequence). DNA of the CDR3: TGTGCCAGCAGCACAGGGGGGGACAGGAGGGCCTACGAGCAGTACTTC. Translation: CASSTGGDRRAYEQYF.

The rearrangement uses TRBV14 and TRBJ2-5; D unresolved. Between the trimmed V and J ends, which lost 0 bases and 1 base, there was a span of 6 bases. Germline CDR1 SGHDN, CDR2 FVKESK. The CDR3 has 14 amino acids. The CDR3 sequence is CASSQETRQETQYF. CDR3 bases: TGTGCCAGCAGCCAAGAGACTCGCCAAGAGACCCAGTACTTC.

The J gene is TRBJ2-1, the V gene TRBV10-1; TRBD2 agrees at 7 bases. CDR3 size: 14 residues. Germline values: CDR1 WNHNN, CDR2 SYGVQD (reference sequence). The V and J ends lost 2 bases and 7 bases, in that order; junction bases with no gene match: 5. CDR3 sequence reads: CASSEIPGRNEQFF. The DNA of the CDR3 is TGCGCCAGCAGTGAGATTCCCGGGAGGAATGAGCAGTTCTTC.

The chain carries TRBV30 and TRBJ1-2, with TRBD1 matching over 8 bases. CDR3 length equals 13 residues. The germline V gene has CDR1 GTSNPN and CDR2 SVGIG (reference sequence). J gave up 3 bases and V 7 bases, and 7 bases lay outside the gene matches. This CDR3 reads CASNRGQDYGYTF. For the CDR3, the DNA is TGTGCCTCCAACAGGGGACAGGACTATGGCTACACCTTC.

The chain links TRBV5-1 to TRBJ2-1, with a possible D match to TRBD2 (6 bases). CDR3 length equals 16 residues. V lost 0 bases and J 9 bases, leaving 19 bases between the germline ends. Germline CDR1 SGHRS, CDR2 YFSETQ. The CDR3 region is CASSLGAGTLESEQFF. CDR3 nucleotides: TGCGCCAGCAGCTTGGGAGCCGGGACTCTCGAGAGTGAGCAGTTCTTC.

The chain links TRBV19 to TRBJ2-2, with D unresolved. The length of the CDR3 is 14 residues. Germline V gene sequence: CDR1 LNHDA, CDR2 SQIVND (reference sequence). V was clipped by 6 bases and J by 0 bases, with 8 bases between them. The CDR3, as DNA: TGTGCCAGTAGATGGGCCTCGAACACCGGGGAGCTGTTTTTT. Translation gives CASRWASNTGELFF.

The chain is built from TRBV5-1 and TRBJ2-7; 8 bases are a match to TRBD2. V lost 0 bases to trimming and J lost 0 bases; unmatched junction nucleotides: 8. Germline V gene lookup returns CDR1 SGHRS and CDR2 YFSETQ. The length of the CDR3 is 17 residues. CDR3 in amino acids: CASSLGPSGWSSYEQYF. CDR3 DNA sequence: TGCGCCAGCAGCTTGGGTCCTAGCGGGTGGAGCTCCTACGAGCAGTACTTC.

This chain connects TRBV19 to TRBJ1-1; D ambiguous. V lost 7 bases and J lost 0, with 9 bases in between. This CDR3 contains 13 residues. Germline V gene sequence: CDR1 LNHDA, CDR2 SQIVND (reference sequence). This CDR3 reads CASKGGMNTEAFF. Here the CDR3 DNA reads TGTGCCAGTAAGGGAGGAATGAACACTGAAGCTTTCTTT.